What follows are 15 T cell receptor beta chains derived from one specimen sequenced in a study of blood T cell repertoires in COVID-19. TCRdb's copy holds only in-frame clones and misses some; the assay was immunoSEQ multiplex PCR. The table records 250,000 or so clones, approximately 86% of them present only once. Sequencing was performed on peripheral blood. Every receptor here comes from a woman in her sixties with active or convalescent COVID-19.

This chain joins TRBV12-5 and TRBJ2-5; 10 bases match TRBD1. V was clipped by 4 bases and J by 4 bases; unmatched bases: 3. This CDR3 contains 14 residues. In germline, CDR1 is LGHNT, CDR2 FRNRAP. The CDR3 coding sequence is TGTGCTAGTGGTTCCGGGACAGGGGCAGAGACCCAGTACTTC. Translated, it gives CASGSGTGAETQYF.

The chain combines TRBV9 with TRBJ1-5, with D uncertain. The germline V gene encodes CDR1 SGDLS and CDR2 YYNGEE. V lost 0 bases and J lost 5, with 6 bases in between. The CDR3 contains 13 residues. DNA of the CDR3: TGTGCCAGCAGCGTAGACCCGGATCAGCCCCAGCATTTT. It codes for CASSVDPDQPQHF.

As DNA, the CDR3 is TGCGCCAGCAATTACAGGGCCAATCAGCCCCAGCATTTT. This encodes CASNYRANQPQHF. The genes are TRBV10-2 and TRBJ1-5, with a weak D call TRBD1 (6 bases). In germline, CDR1 is WSHSY, CDR2 SAAADI. Trimming shortened V by 7 bases and J by 3 bases, and 10 bases separated the two germline ends. This CDR3 comprises 13 residues.

CDR3 coding DNA: TGTGCCAGCAGCCAAGAATACGGGATCCAAGAGACCCAGTACTTC. Its protein is CASSQEYGIQETQYF. The chain links TRBV14 to TRBJ2-5; D possibly corresponds to TRBD2 (5 bases). The germline V and J ends were trimmed by 0 bases and 1 base, with 9 bases remaining between them. In germline, CDR1 is SGHDN, CDR2 FVKESK. The CDR3 extends over 15 amino acids.

The chain links TRBV5-1 to TRBJ2-1; TRBD1 aligns across 9 bases. The CDR3 sequence is 14 residues long. Trimming cost V 3 bases and J 7 bases; bases outside gene matches: 5. Germline CDR1 reads SGHRS; CDR2 reads YFSETQ. The CDR3: CASSSGTGSNEQFF. In DNA, the CDR3 is TGCGCCAGCAGCTCCGGGACAGGGTCAAATGAGCAGTTCTTC.

The chain recombines TRBV5-1 with TRBJ1-1; D not certain. This CDR3 region has 14 residues. The germline CDR1 and CDR2 sequences are SGHRS and YFSETQ. Trimming shortened V by 4 bases and J by 1 base, and 11 bases separated the two germline ends. The CDR3 region has the DNA TGCGCCAGCAGCGCCGGGAGGGAGAACACTGAAGCTTTCTTT. Translating it yields CASSAGRENTEAFF.

CDR3 sequence (DNA): TGTGCCAGCAGCGCGAAGGGGTCCCACTCCTACGAGCAGTACTTC. Its translation: CASSAKGSHSYEQYF. The chain employs TRBV6-5 and TRBJ2-7; D is possibly TRBD1 (5 bases). Germline CDR1 and CDR2: MNHEY and SVGAGI. Trimming removed 6 bases at V and 0 bases at J, with 15 bases between. The CDR3 is 15 amino acids.

The chain couples TRBV7-9 to TRBJ2-1; 11 nucleotides agree with TRBD1. The length of the CDR3 is 16 residues. Germline loops: CDR1 SEHNR, CDR2 FQNEAQ (reference sequence). J gave up 2 bases and V 4 bases, and 4 bases lay outside the gene matches. DNA of the CDR3: TGTGCCAGCAGCTCTCGGACAGGGGGCGCCTACAATGAGCAGTTCTTC. Translation: CASSSRTGGAYNEQFF.

This sequence joins TRBV19 and TRBJ2-2; 13 nucleotides align to TRBD2. Germline CDR1 is LNHDA and CDR2 is SQIVND (reference sequence). The CDR3 sequence is 16 residues long. The J segment lost 4 bases and the V segment lost 5 bases, leaving 4 bases of the junction unmatched. DNA for the CDR3: TGTGCCAGTAGTGCAAGACTAGCGGGGGGCACCGGGGAGCTGTTTTTT. This sequence encodes CASSARLAGGTGELFF.

The chain has TRBV4-1 and TRBJ1-4; TRBD1 agrees at 8 bases. With V trimmed by 4 bases and J by 0 bases, 4 bases remained unmatched. There are 16 residues in the CDR3. From germline, CDR1 is MGHRA and CDR2 YSYEKL. CDR3 coding DNA: TGCGCCAGCAGCCCGGACAGGGATCCAACTAATGAAAAACTGTTTTTT. It specifies CASSPDRDPTNEKLFF.

This clone was detected only a few times. The gene calls are TRBV5-6 and TRBJ1-1, with 10 bases matching TRBD1. Germline assignment: CDR1 SGHDT and CDR2 YYEEEE. Trimming at V came to 0 bases and at J to 7 bases, leaving 6 bases not matched to a gene. The CDR3 length is 15 residues. As DNA, the CDR3 is TGTGCCAGCAGCTTGGATCTGGGACAGGGGAGTGAAGCTTTCTTT. This encodes CASSLDLGQGSEAFF.

The chain links TRBV18 to TRBJ2-1; 7 bases map to TRBD2. With V trimmed by 1 base and J by 8 bases, 5 bases remained unmatched. The CDR3 has 14 amino acids. Germline V gene data show CDR1 as KGHSH and CDR2 as LQKENI. CDR3 protein: CASSPRGRADEQFF. The CDR3 nucleotides are TGTGCCAGCTCACCACGTGGGAGGGCCGATGAGCAGTTCTTC.

The J gene is TRBJ2-7, the V gene TRBV3-1 (or the pseudogene TRBV3-2); no reliable D call. V was clipped by 6 bases and J by 4 bases, with 22 bases between them. Per the germline V gene, CDR1 is LGHDT and CDR2 is YNNKEL (reference sequence). CDR3 length: 16 residues. CDR3 in amino acids: CASSQNGFSEVYEQYF. The DNA for the CDR3 is TGTGCCAGCAGTCAAAATGGGTTCAGCGAGGTTTACGAGCAGTACTTC.

The chain links TRBV19 to TRBJ1-2; TRBD1 matches at 9 bases. Per germline, CDR1 LNHDA and CDR2 SQIVND (reference sequence). CDR3 size: 15 residues. V was pared by 2 bases and J by 4 bases, with 5 bases of the junction left unmatched. CDR3 bases: TGTGCCAGTAGTATAAGGGACAGGGCTTCCTATGGCTACACCTTC. This encodes CASSIRDRASYGYTF.

The chain uses TRBV6-5 and TRBJ1-3; D not resolved. The V gene lost 4 bases and the J gene lost 4 bases, with 11 bases spanning the gap. This CDR3 is 14 amino acids long. Germline V gives CDR1 MNHEY, CDR2 SVGAGI. In DNA form, the CDR3 reads TGTGCCAGCAGTTGGAGGGAGGCAGGAAACACCATATATTTT. Its translation: CASSWREAGNTIYF.